These 16 T cell receptor beta chains were all obtained from the same sample, sequenced in a study of T cell responses to AZD1222 COVID-19 vaccine (dated by TCRdb to about 2021). Libraries were made using the immunoSEQ multiplex PCR assay. Not all clones reach the TCRdb copy of this immuneACCESS table, which keeps in-frame sequences only. Checked studies attribute under half of the gap to unresolved V genes and leave the rest unexplained. This sample comprises about 79,000 clones, roughly 94% of them detected only once. About 7.1% of the sample belongs to the ten largest clones. This sample's time point label indicates: baseline before first vaccination. Reading the label with the study, this specimen's treatment or condition is: meningococcal conjugate vaccine given as trial control. This sample comprised peripheral blood, obtained on day 0 of MenACWY control vaccination. The receptors derive from an adult in good health.

CDR3 DNA: TGTGCCAGCAGTTTATTGGTAGCGGGATACTCCTACGAGCAGTACTTC. Amino acid sequence: CASSLLVAGYSYEQYF. This chain uses TRBV28 with TRBJ2-7; 8 bases align to TRBD2. This CDR3 has 16 residues. V gave up 1 base and J gave up 0 bases; unmatched junction bases: 5. Germline-derived CDR1 and CDR2 are MDHEN and SYDVKM.

The chain recombines TRBV19 with TRBJ1-5; D is unresolved. The CDR3 consists of 15 residues. V dropped 4 bases and J dropped 0 bases, with 10 bases sitting between them. Germline V gives CDR1 LNHDA, CDR2 SQIVND (reference sequence). The CDR3 bases are TGTGCCAGTAGTACGATTTTAGATAGCAATCAGCCCCAGCATTTT. Residues: CASSTILDSNQPQHF.

This clone was observed a few times. The chain uses TRBV24-1 and TRBJ2-1; TRBD2 matches 9 bases. Per the germline V gene, CDR1 is KGHDR and CDR2 is SFDVKD. The CDR3 is made up of 18 amino acids. After removal of 3 bases from V and 5 bases from J, the junction contained 13 bases not matched to a gene. The CDR3 sequence: CATSDTRSGSFADNEQFF. The CDR3 coding sequence is TGTGCCACCAGTGATACCCGTAGCGGGAGTTTTGCTGACAATGAGCAGTTCTTC.

The chain has TRBV24-1 and TRBJ2-2, with D possibly matching TRBD2 (5 bases). The V gene lost 2 bases and the J gene lost 1 base, with 10 bases spanning the gap. Germline V gene lookup returns CDR1 KGHDR and CDR2 SFDVKD. CDR3 size: 16 residues. The CDR3 loop is CATSDSAAGNTGELFF. CDR3 in DNA: TGTGCCACCAGTGATTCGGCGGCGGGGAACACCGGGGAGCTGTTTTTT.

This sequence joins TRBV29-1 and TRBJ2-7; possibly TRBD1 for D (6 bases). The germline V and J ends were trimmed by 4 bases and 2 bases, with 9 bases remaining between them. The germline gives CDR1 SQVTM, CDR2 ANQGSEA. The CDR3 is 12 amino acids. Written as DNA, the CDR3 is TGCAGCGTTGCCCCAGGGGCCTACGAGCAGTACTTC. The encoded protein is CSVAPGAYEQYF.

The chain employs TRBV7-2 and TRBJ1-5; D ambiguous. V was shortened by 5 bases and J by 1 base, with 9 bases between the two germline ends. Germline V lookup: CDR1 SGHTA, CDR2 FQGNSA. This CDR3 region has 14 residues. This CDR3 is CASSAFGSNQPQHF. CDR3 coding DNA: TGTGCCAGCAGCGCATTCGGCAGCAATCAGCCCCAGCATTTT.

This chain links TRBV6-2 or TRBV6-3 with TRBJ1-5; TRBD1 matches at 7 bases. This CDR3 contains 17 residues. Germline V CDR1 and CDR2: MNHEY, SVGEGT. V lost 2 bases, J lost 6 bases, and 13 bases stayed unmatched. CDR3 nucleotides: TGTGCCAGCAGTTACCAAACACAGGGGCCAGCAGGTCAGCCCCAGCATTTT. Amino acids: CASSYQTQGPAGQPQHF.

A single count supports this clone. The chain recombines TRBV21-1 with TRBJ1-5; no DNA check was done on the table's D call, TRBD1. TRBV21-1 is a documented pseudogene. The CDR3 has 14 amino acids. CDR3 protein: CASSNRGWDQPQHF. The CDR3, as DNA: TGTGCCAGCAGCAACAGGGGGTGGGATCAGCCCCAGCATTTT.

The chain is built from TRBV25-1 and TRBJ1-5; D call uncertain. There are 15 residues in the CDR3. V lost 4 bases to trimming and J lost 4 bases, with 14 bases between them. Germline V lookup: CDR1 MGHDK, CDR2 SYGVNS. CDR3 DNA: TGTGCCAGCAGTGTCGCCGACAATCAAAATCAGCCCCAGCATTTT. Its translation is CASSVADNQNQPQHF.

The chain uses TRBV5-1 and TRBJ1-5; 8 bases are a match to TRBD1. This CDR3 spans 14 amino acids. Losses at the gene ends were 4 bases for V and 2 bases for J; bases not matched to a gene: 2. The germline CDR1 and CDR2 sequences are SGHRS and YFSETQ. DNA of the CDR3: TGCGCCAGCAGCCCGGGACAGGGCAATCAGCCCCAGCATTTT. Protein: CASSPGQGNQPQHF.

This clone was observed once. The chain couples TRBV10-3 to TRBJ1-2; the D is unclear. Germline V CDR1 and CDR2: ENHRY, SYGVKD. The CDR3 extends over 13 amino acids. Trimming shortened V by 0 bases and J by 4 bases, and 6 bases separated the two germline ends. CDR3 sequence reads: CAISESGPYGYTF. DNA of the CDR3: TGTGCCATCAGTGAGTCAGGACCCTATGGCTACACCTTC.

V and J are TRBV19 and TRBJ1-6; D is perhaps TRBD1 (6 bases). V lost 0 bases, J lost 0 bases, and 9 bases lay in between. The CDR3 contains 17 residues. Germline CDR1 reads LNHDA; CDR2 reads SQIVND (reference sequence). The CDR3 DNA sequence: TGTGCCAGTAGTATAGATGGACAGAGCTCCTATAATTCACCCCTCCACTTT. Its protein is CASSIDGQSSYNSPLHF.

The V call is TRBV28, the J call TRBJ2-2, with TRBD1 identical over 8 bases. This CDR3 spans 17 amino acids. V trimming: 3 bases; J trimming: 0 bases; junction bases outside the gene matches: 6. Per the germline V gene, CDR1 is MDHEN and CDR2 is SYDVKM. This chain's CDR3 is CASSLTGVHSNTGELFF. The CDR3 nucleotides are TGTGCCAGCAGTTTGACAGGGGTTCATTCGAACACCGGGGAGCTGTTTTTT.

The chain combines TRBV9 with TRBJ2-3; 10 nucleotides align to TRBD2. The germline CDR1 and CDR2 sequences are SGDLS and YYNGEE. Trimming took 1 base from V and 4 from J; bases not matched to a gene: 3. The CDR3 is 15 residues long. CDR3 sequence reads: CASSVSGRAADTQYF. DNA of the CDR3: TGTGCCAGCAGCGTAAGCGGGAGGGCCGCAGATACGCAGTATTTT.

This sequence joins TRBV10-1 and TRBJ1-2, with D unclear. The CDR3 extends over 15 amino acids. Germline CDR1 reads WNHNN; CDR2 reads SYGVQD (reference sequence). V was trimmed by 3 bases and J by 8 bases, leaving 19 bases between them. The CDR3 sequence: CASSDFAQRSSGYTF. The CDR3 region has the DNA TGCGCCAGCAGTGATTTCGCACAGCGGTCTAGCGGCTACACCTTC.

This clone was counted once. This chain uses TRBV24-1 with TRBJ2-1; TRBD2 aligns across 9 bases. The CDR3 contains 14 residues. Per the germline V gene, CDR1 is KGHDR and CDR2 is SFDVKD. V shed 4 bases and J 9 bases; nucleotides not matched to a gene: 6. CDR3 sequence: CATSEGTSLLEQFF. For the CDR3, the DNA is TGTGCCACCAGTGAAGGGACTAGCTTACTTGAGCAGTTCTTC.